Described below is a single TCR beta chain sequence and its context. Its specificity is not known. The source of the sample is a study of blood T cells in healthy people across ages. Notes on the study in general: One million T cells yielded diversity estimates that were considered underestimates. TCR beta diversity, measured per million T cells, fell in a roughly linear way with age. Compared with aged donors, long-lived donors showed fewer expanded clones, suggesting selection.

There were at least 5.5 micrograms of total RNA extracted from every sample. A sample-barcoded 5' primer and a J-beta primer mix were used in a second PCR of about 7 to 12 cycles. TCRdb recomputed calls from the 5' RACE reads with MiXCR, one row per CDR3 protein. The sample consists of roughly 680,000 distinct CDR3 sequences, under 25% of them appearing once. This CDR3 contains 11 residues. Germline CDR1 SGDLS, CDR2 YYNGEE. This receptor was obtained from a man aged 65 to 85 in good health. Sequenced: blood. The gene calls are TRBV9 and TRBJ2-5, with D uncertain. With the DNA end fitting TRBJ2-1 better, the J assignment may be wrong. The CDR3 sequence: CASSAQYEQFF. CDR3 bases: TGTGCCAGCAGCGCGCAGTATGAGCAGTTCTTC.